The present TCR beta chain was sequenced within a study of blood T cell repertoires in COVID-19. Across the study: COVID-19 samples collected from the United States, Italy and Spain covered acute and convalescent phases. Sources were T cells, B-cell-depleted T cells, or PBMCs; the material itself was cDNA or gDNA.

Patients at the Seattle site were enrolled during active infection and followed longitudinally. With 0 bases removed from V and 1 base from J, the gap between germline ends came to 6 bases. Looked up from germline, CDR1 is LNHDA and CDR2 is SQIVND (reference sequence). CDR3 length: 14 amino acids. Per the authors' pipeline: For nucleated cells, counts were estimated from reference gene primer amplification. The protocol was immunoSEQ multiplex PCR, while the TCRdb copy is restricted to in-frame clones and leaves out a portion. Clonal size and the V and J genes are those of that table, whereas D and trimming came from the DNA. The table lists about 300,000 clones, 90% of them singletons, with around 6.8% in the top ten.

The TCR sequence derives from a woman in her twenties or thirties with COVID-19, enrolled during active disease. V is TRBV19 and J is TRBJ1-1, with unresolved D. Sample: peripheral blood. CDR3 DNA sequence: TGTGCCAGTAGTATAGATCGACAGAACACTGAAGCTTTCTTT. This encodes CASSIDRQNTEAFF.